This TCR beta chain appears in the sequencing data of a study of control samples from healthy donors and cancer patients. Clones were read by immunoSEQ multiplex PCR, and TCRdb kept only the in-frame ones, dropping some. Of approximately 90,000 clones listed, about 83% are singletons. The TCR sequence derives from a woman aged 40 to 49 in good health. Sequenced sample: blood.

The CDR3 reads CASTARGWGTDTQYF. CDR3 DNA: TGTGCCAGCACCGCCAGGGGATGGGGGACAGATACGCAGTATTTT. The chain recombines TRBV2 with TRBJ2-3; a possible D gene is TRBD1 (6 bases). Germline CDR1 SNHLY, CDR2 FYNNEI. This CDR3 region has 15 residues. The germline V and J ends were trimmed by 7 bases and 3 bases, with 17 bases remaining between them.